This is a list of T cell receptor beta chains from one sample in a study of T cells after posttransplantation cyclophosphamide. The assay was immunoSEQ multiplex PCR, and TCRdb's table has in-frame clones only and misses some. In the table there are about 52,000 clones, around 94% of which are singletons. Sequenced: PBMCs. The receptor source for this set is a woman in her thirties in good health and a related stem cell transplant donor. Both conserved end residues are part of each CDR3.

v_gene: TRBV7-2; j_gene: TRBJ2-7; CDR3aa: CASSFDRDTTYEQYF
v_gene: TRBV4-1; j_gene: TRBJ2-7; CDR3aa: CASTLRGGETYEQYF
v_gene: TRBV2; j_gene: TRBJ1-1; CDR3aa: CARRPGQGSLVF
v_gene: TRBV4-1; j_gene: TRBJ1-2; CDR3aa: CASSQAPDTYGYTF
v_gene: TRBV9; j_gene: TRBJ2-3; CDR3aa: CASSGTSGGTYTQYF
v_gene: TRBV2; j_gene: TRBJ2-1; CDR3aa: CASRPRGTGSMGEQFF
v_gene: TRBV2; j_gene: TRBJ1-1; CDR3aa: CASKEGPTAAFF
v_gene: TRBV7-2; j_gene: TRBJ1-2; CDR3aa: CASSPSGGNYGYTF
v_gene: TRBV7-2; j_gene: TRBJ2-5; CDR3aa: CASSLHRTGSGGTQYF
v_gene: TRBV19; j_gene: TRBJ2-3; CDR3aa: CASSIGLAGGPSTDTQYF
v_gene: TRBV6-5; j_gene: TRBJ1-1; CDR3aa: CASSYAGAVIPEAFF
v_gene: TRBV6-6; j_gene: TRBJ1-5; CDR3aa: CASSYGQSSSNQPQHF
v_gene: TRBV6-1; j_gene: TRBJ2-2; CDR3aa: CATPRAGDTGELFF
v_gene: TRBV7-6; j_gene: TRBJ2-1; CDR3aa: CASSASGGGDEQFF
v_gene: TRBV6-5; j_gene: TRBJ2-5; CDR3aa: CASSYQRMETQYF
v_gene: TRBV7-3; j_gene: TRBJ1-3; CDR3aa: CASSLGTPSGPGNTIYF
v_gene: TRBV13; j_gene: TRBJ2-5; CDR3aa: CASSSRTSGGRETQYF
v_gene: TRBV27; j_gene: TRBJ2-5; CDR3aa: CASSSPYQETQYF
v_gene: TRBV7-2; j_gene: TRBJ2-2; CDR3aa: CASSSPTVKVGELFF
v_gene: TRBV27; j_gene: TRBJ1-1; CDR3aa: CASSLGTGIGTEAFF
v_gene: TRBV7-9; j_gene: TRBJ1-3; CDR3aa: CASSPGQVFGNTIYF
v_gene: TRBV27; j_gene: TRBJ1-1; CDR3aa: CASSVWTGGTEAFF
v_gene: TRBV29-1; j_gene: TRBJ2-1; CDR3aa: CSVAAGGYNEQFF
v_gene: TRBV19; j_gene: TRBJ1-5; CDR3aa: CASSIVGGNQPQHF
v_gene: TRBV10-3; j_gene: TRBJ2-1; CDR3aa: CAISELETEQFF
v_gene: TRBV5-4; j_gene: TRBJ2-3; CDR3aa: CASSLVAGGRTDTQYF
v_gene: TRBV5-1; j_gene: TRBJ2-7; CDR3aa: CASSFNRVYEQYF
v_gene: TRBV27; j_gene: TRBJ2-2; CDR3aa: CASSLLRDTGELFF
v_gene: TRBV7-7; j_gene: TRBJ2-2; CDR3aa: CASSLGGVAGELFF
v_gene: TRBV9; j_gene: TRBJ1-3; CDR3aa: CASSVGTAKNTIYF
v_gene: TRBV7-7; j_gene: TRBJ1-1; CDR3aa: CASSQDRGRPEAFF
v_gene: TRBV27; j_gene: TRBJ2-1; CDR3aa: CASSINLGQNNEQFF
v_gene: TRBV11-3; j_gene: TRBJ2-7; CDR3aa: CASSQTETYEQYF
v_gene: TRBV5-1; j_gene: TRBJ2-5; CDR3aa: CASSAGQGGETQYF
v_gene: TRBV7-9; j_gene: TRBJ1-5; CDR3aa: CASSLGGDQPQHF
v_gene: TRBV19; j_gene: TRBJ1-2; CDR3aa: CASTAVQVSSGYTF
v_gene: TRBV19; j_gene: TRBJ1-1; CDR3aa: CASTYKTGIPEAFF
v_gene: TRBV19; j_gene: TRBJ1-3; CDR3aa: CASKNSQASDTIYF
v_gene: TRBV7-8; j_gene: TRBJ1-1; CDR3aa: CASSLTVPGQGMNTEAFF
v_gene: TRBV4-1; j_gene: TRBJ2-7; CDR3aa: CASSQRQTYEQYF
v_gene: TRBV6-1; j_gene: TRBJ2-7; CDR3aa: CASSRDRSSYEQYF
v_gene: TRBV9; j_gene: TRBJ1-6; CDR3aa: CASSVESRGSPLHF
v_gene: TRBV5-1; j_gene: TRBJ1-5; CDR3aa: CASSLEPGFGGNQPQHF
v_gene: TRBV6-6; j_gene: TRBJ1-2; CDR3aa: CASSWDRGLGYGYTF
v_gene: TRBV6-5; j_gene: TRBJ1-1; CDR3aa: CASSRGGLGTEAFF
v_gene: TRBV18; j_gene: TRBJ2-3; CDR3aa: CASSPAYGESTDTQYF
v_gene: TRBV6-5; j_gene: TRBJ1-1; CDR3aa: CASSSNPSALVKAFF
v_gene: TRBV2; j_gene: TRBJ1-3; CDR3aa: CASSEGGLSGNTIYF
v_gene: TRBV4-1; j_gene: TRBJ1-2; CDR3aa: CASSQVMSGGRGYTF
v_gene: TRBV9; j_gene: TRBJ2-2; CDR3aa: CASSVGLGPNTGELFF
v_gene: TRBV6-6; j_gene: TRBJ1-1; CDR3aa: CASSYYREGTEAFF